Shown below are 32 T cell receptor beta chains from a single sample sequenced in a study of cytotoxic CD8 clonotypes in ibrutinib-treated CLL. Using immunoSEQ multiplex PCR, the repertoire was profiled, and TCRdb retains in-frame clones only, with some absent. The sample contains 50,000 to 60,000 clones, around four fifths of which appear only once. The sequencing here drew on PBMCs, taken after 24 months of ibrutinib treatment. These receptors were taken from a human donor with chronic lymphocytic leukemia.

The chain carries TRBV5-4 and TRBJ1-2; D may be TRBD1 (5 bases). With 0 bases removed from V and 7 bases from J, the gap between germline ends came to 10 bases. In germline, CDR1 is SGHNT, CDR2 YYREEE (reference sequence). The CDR3 extends over 13 amino acids. The CDR3 protein is CASSLATEPGYTF. CDR3 nucleotides: TGTGCCAGCAGCTTGGCGACAGAGCCTGGCTACACCTTC.

The chain couples TRBV5-1 to TRBJ1-3; D gene ambiguous. CDR1 and CDR2 from the germline V gene are SGHRS and YFSETQ. The CDR3 extends over 16 amino acids. The V and J ends lost 4 bases and 2 bases respectively, with 16 bases between them. This chain's CDR3 is CASSLARAGTGNTIYF. DNA of the CDR3: TGCGCCAGCAGCCTCGCTCGGGCCGGTACTGGAAACACCATATATTTT.

The V gene is TRBV18, the J gene TRBJ1-2, with D uncertain. Trimming stripped 2 bases from V and 4 bases from J, with 14 bases between. The CDR3 covers 15 residues. Germline assignment: CDR1 KGHSH and CDR2 LQKENI. The CDR3 spells CASSPERQGLYGYTF. The CDR3 coding sequence is TGTGCCAGCTCACCAGAACGGCAAGGCCTCTATGGCTACACCTTC.

The J gene is TRBJ2-5, the V gene TRBV15, with D possibly matching TRBD1 (7 bases). V gave up 0 bases and J gave up 9 bases, with 20 bases separating them. Germline CDR1 LNHNV, CDR2 YYDKDF (reference sequence). The CDR3 runs to 16 residues. DNA of the CDR3: TGTGCCACCAGCAGAGATCCTCGGGACTCAGGGGGACCCCAGTACTTC. Its translation is CATSRDPRDSGGPQYF.

The chain uses TRBV4-1 and TRBJ2-3; D is ambiguous. The ends were cut back, 0 bases at V and 4 bases at J, with 11 bases in the middle. This CDR3 comprises 15 residues. Per the germline V gene, CDR1 is MGHRA and CDR2 is YSYEKL. Written as DNA, the CDR3 is TGCGCCAGCAGCCAAGAGGGGTGGCCCGCAGATACGCAGTATTTT. Its protein product is CASSQEGWPADTQYF.

The J gene is TRBJ2-7, the V gene TRBV27, with 9 bases fitting TRBD1. Trimming took 6 bases from V and 6 from J; bases not matched to a gene: 9. The CDR3 covers 14 residues. Per germline, CDR1 MNHEY and CDR2 SMNVEV (reference sequence). The CDR3 is CASRPRDREGEQYF. In DNA, the CDR3 is TGTGCCAGCAGGCCCCGGGACAGGGAGGGCGAGCAGTACTTC.

The J gene is TRBJ2-7, the V gene TRBV5-6; a possible D gene is TRBD1 (6 bases). CDR1 is SGHDT and CDR2 is YYEEEE in the germline V gene. The V end lost 4 bases, the J end lost 2 bases, and 13 bases lay between the germline ends. The CDR3 is 14 amino acids. The CDR3 sequence is CASSVPGTTYEQYF. The CDR3 nucleotides read TGTGCCAGCAGCGTCCCCGGGACAACCTACGAGCAGTACTTC.

The rearrangement links TRBV28 to TRBJ2-5; 10 bases line up with TRBD1. After removal of 4 bases from V and 5 bases from J, the junction contained 10 bases not matched to a gene. This CDR3 has 16 amino acids. The germline gives CDR1 MDHEN, CDR2 SYDVKM. CDR3 residues: CASSSRQGAFGETQYF. In DNA form, the CDR3 reads TGTGCCAGCAGTTCCCGACAGGGGGCGTTTGGGGAGACCCAGTACTTC.

This CDR3 is CASSLTGAANEKLFF. The CDR3 region has the DNA TGCGCCAGCAGCTTGACAGGGGCGGCTAATGAAAAACTGTTTTTT. The chain links TRBV5-1 to TRBJ1-4; 7 positions match TRBD1. J was trimmed by 3 bases and V by 1 base; bases with no gene match: 3. CDR1 SGHRS and CDR2 YFSETQ come from the germline V gene. CDR3 length equals 15 residues.

The J gene is TRBJ2-3, the V gene TRBV15; D gene unclear. The CDR3 runs to 12 residues. Germline V gene lookup returns CDR1 LNHNV and CDR2 YYDKDF (reference sequence). V dropped 0 bases and J dropped 6 bases, with 4 bases sitting between them. The CDR3 spells CATSRDQDTQYF. In DNA, the CDR3 is TGTGCCACCAGCAGAGATCAGGATACGCAGTATTTT.

This clone showed up just once. The chain is built from TRBV21-1 and TRBJ2-5; the listed D gene, TRBD2, was not tested against the DNA. TRBV21-1 is described as a pseudogene. The CDR3 is 15 amino acids. The CDR3 DNA follows: TGTGCCAGCAAGTGGAGTATTGCGTATAAAGAGACCCAGTACTTC. Translation gives CASKWSIAYKETQYF.

The V and J genes are TRBV5-1 and TRBJ1-1; D not certain. With 6 bases removed from V and 0 bases from J, the gap between germline ends came to 15 bases. CDR3 size: 15 residues. Germline assignment: CDR1 SGHRS and CDR2 YFSETQ. As DNA, the CDR3 is TGCGCCAGCACCAGTGGACTCTTGATGAACACTGAAGCTTTCTTT. It specifies CASTSGLLMNTEAFF.

This clone was counted only a few times. As DNA, the CDR3 is TGCGCCAGCAGCTTGGAGGGGGCGCTTAATCAGCCCCAGCATTTT. It encodes CASSLEGALNQPQHF. The chain links TRBV5-1 to TRBJ1-5, with TRBD1 identical over 7 bases. The CDR3 runs 15 residues. The J segment lost 4 bases and the V segment lost 0 bases, leaving 4 bases of the junction unmatched. Germline V gives CDR1 SGHRS, CDR2 YFSETQ.

The rearrangement joins TRBV5-1 to TRBJ2-3, with D tentatively TRBD2 (5 bases). The CDR3 is 15 amino acids. The germline V and J ends were trimmed by 2 bases and 1 base, with 11 bases remaining between them. CDR1 and CDR2 (germline): SGHRS, YFSETQ. CDR3 residues: CASSFLSGRTDTQYF. DNA of the CDR3: TGCGCCAGCAGCTTCCTGAGCGGTCGCACAGATACGCAGTATTTT. The variable domain in full, with the rest retrieved from reference TRBV5-1 and TRBJ2-3, is KAGVTQTPRYLIKTRGQQVTLSCSPISGHRSVSWYQQTPGQGLQFLFEYFSETQRNKGNFPGRFSGRQFSNSRSEMNVSTLELGDSALYLCASSFLSGRTDTQYFGPGTRLTVL.

V usage is TRBV28 and J usage is TRBJ1-1, with D hard to call. This CDR3 region has 16 residues. V shed 2 bases and J shed 1 base, with 14 bases lying between them. Germline V gives CDR1 MDHEN, CDR2 SYDVKM. CDR3 DNA: TGTGCCAGCAGTTTAAATTTGGCGCTCGGGAACACTGAAGCTTTCTTT. This translates into CASSLNLALGNTEAFF.

The chain recombines TRBV25-1 with TRBJ2-3; a weak D match, TRBD1 (5 bases). Per the germline V gene, CDR1 is MGHDK and CDR2 is SYGVNS. V was shortened by 4 bases and J by 2 bases, with 16 bases between the two germline ends. The CDR3 loop spans 16 amino acids. CDR3 sequence reads: CASSVWLGENTDTQYF. DNA of the CDR3: TGTGCCAGCAGTGTTTGGCTAGGGGAAAACACAGATACGCAGTATTTT.

The chain recombines TRBV18 with TRBJ1-1; no reliable D call. Trimming removed 1 base at V and 0 bases at J, with 15 bases between. The CDR3 extends over 17 amino acids. Germline CDR1 reads KGHSH; CDR2 reads LQKENI. CDR3 sequence reads: CASSPLGSGVLNTEAFF. CDR3 coding DNA: TGTGCCAGCTCACCACTCGGCAGTGGGGTTCTGAACACTGAAGCTTTCTTT.

This clone was counted a single time. The chain combines TRBV4-2 with TRBJ2-1; 7 bases agree with TRBD2. V trimming: 0 bases; J trimming: 0 bases; junction bases outside the gene matches: 8. The CDR3 is 18 residues long. The germline gives CDR1 LGHNA, CDR2 YNFKEQ. CDR3 nucleotide sequence: TGTGCCAGCAGCCAAGATGCTAGCGGAGGGTACTCCTACAATGAGCAGTTCTTC. This encodes CASSQDASGGYSYNEQFF.

The rearrangement uses TRBV7-2 and TRBJ2-5; TRBD2 is a possible D gene (6 bases). CDR3 length equals 15 residues. Germline V gene sequence: CDR1 SGHTA, CDR2 FQGNSA. V lost 4 bases, J lost 5 bases, and 17 bases lay in between. CDR3 DNA sequence: TGTGCCAGCAGCTCCCCGGGACTTCAGAGGGAGACCCAGTACTTC. This sequence encodes CASSSPGLQRETQYF.

V gene TRBV4-1 combines with J gene TRBJ2-3, with TRBD2 matching 14 bases. Germline V gene lookup returns CDR1 MGHRA and CDR2 YSYEKL. The CDR3 has 18 residues. After removal of 3 bases from V and 0 bases from J, the junction contained 5 bases not matched to a gene. For the CDR3, the DNA is TGCGCCAGCAGCCAGGGACTAGCGGGAGCGATTAGCACAGATACGCAGTATTTT. As protein: CASSQGLAGAISTDTQYF.

This CDR3 is CASRQRGGRADTQYF. The CDR3 nucleotides read TGTGCCAGCAGACAACGAGGAGGTCGGGCAGATACGCAGTATTTT. The chain carries TRBV7-8 and TRBJ2-3, with D possibly being TRBD2 (5 bases). This CDR3 has 15 amino acids. From germline, CDR1 is SGHVS and CDR2 FQNEAQ. The V end lost 6 bases, the J end lost 4 bases, and 17 bases lay between the germline ends.

V and J are TRBV7-8 and TRBJ2-5; no clear D. This CDR3 comprises 13 residues. V lost 5 bases, J lost 1 base, and 8 bases lay in between. Germline-derived CDR1 and CDR2 are SGHVS and FQNEAQ. CDR3 sequence reads: CASSGVPQETQYF. The CDR3 DNA is TGTGCCAGCAGCGGGGTCCCCCAAGAGACCCAGTACTTC.

V gene TRBV10-2 combines with J gene TRBJ1-2; a weak D match, TRBD1 (5 bases). This CDR3 has 14 residues. CDR1 is WSHSY and CDR2 is SAAADI in the germline V gene. The V gene lost 2 bases and the J gene lost 2 bases, with 9 bases spanning the gap. As DNA, the CDR3 is TGCGCCAGCAGTGAGCAGGGAGGGAACTATGGCTACACCTTC. It encodes CASSEQGGNYGYTF.

The chain employs TRBV10-3 and TRBJ2-5, with D possibly being TRBD2 (5 bases). Germline values: CDR1 ENHRY, CDR2 SYGVKD. The CDR3 spans 13 residues. The V gene lost 0 bases and the J gene lost 3 bases, with 5 bases spanning the gap. As DNA, the CDR3 is TGTGCCATCAGTGAGTCCGGGAAAGAGACCCAGTACTTC. Encoded protein: CAISESGKETQYF.

The J gene is TRBJ2-5, the V gene TRBV7-2; no reliable D call. This CDR3 is 15 amino acids long. V was clipped by 1 base and J by 4 bases, with 13 bases between them. Germline CDR1 is SGHTA and CDR2 is FQGNSA. The CDR3 protein is CASSLVVVPSETQYF. CDR3 DNA: TGTGCCAGCAGCTTAGTAGTAGTTCCATCAGAGACCCAGTACTTC. The full variable domain, completed using reference TRBV7-2 and TRBJ2-5, is GAGVSQSPSNKVTEKGKDVELRCDPISGHTALYWYRQSLGQGLEFLIYFQGNSAPDKSGLPSDRFSAERTGGSVSTLTIQRTQQEDSAVYLCASSLVVVPSETQYFGPGTRLLVL.

The chain is built from TRBV21-1 and TRBJ1-2; the DNA was not used to check the table's D call, TRBD1. TRBV21-1 corresponds to a pseudogene. This CDR3 spans 19 amino acids. For the CDR3, the DNA is TGTGCCAGCAGCAAAGCGCTTTATATAATCGGGACAGGGGGCGATGGCTACACCTTC. This encodes CASSKALYIIGTGGDGYTF.

J is TRBJ2-2 and V is TRBV7-3, with D unresolved. The CDR3 loop spans 13 amino acids. Germline V gene sequence: CDR1 SGHTA, CDR2 FQGTGA. V was clipped by 5 bases and J by 4 bases, with 8 bases between them. CDR3 amino acids: CASSPTGTGELFF. The CDR3 region has the DNA TGTGCCAGCAGCCCAACTGGCACCGGGGAGCTGTTTTTT.

This clone has just a few counts. DNA for the CDR3: TGTGCCTGGAGCAGACAGGGTTTGGTCAATCAGCCCCAGCATTTT. Protein product: CAWSRQGLVNQPQHF. The chain is built from TRBV30 and TRBJ1-5; TRBD1 matches 7 bases. Germline V lookup: CDR1 GTSNPN, CDR2 SVGIG (reference sequence). This CDR3 is 15 amino acids long. V was clipped by 3 bases and J by 3 bases; unmatched bases: 8.

The genes are TRBV10-3 and TRBJ2-3; D not certain. This CDR3 contains 11 residues. V was clipped by 6 bases and J by 2 bases, with 3 bases between them. Germline V gives CDR1 ENHRY, CDR2 SYGVKD. Written as DNA, the CDR3 is TGTGCCATCAGAAACACAGATACGCAGTATTTT. It is translated as CAIRNTDTQYF.

This clone was picked up a small number of times. The genes are TRBV27 and TRBJ1-4, with D possibly being TRBD1 (6 bases). The germline V gene has CDR1 MNHEY and CDR2 SMNVEV (reference sequence). V shed 6 bases and J shed 8 bases, with 16 bases lying between them. The CDR3 sequence is 14 residues long. CDR3 sequence (DNA): TGTGCCAGCAGCCTAGGGGGGCCCCCCGAAAAACTGTTTTTT. Its translation: CASSLGGPPEKLFF.

Only a few counts were recorded for this clone. The chain couples TRBV4-1 to TRBJ1-3, with D maybe TRBD1 (6 bases). The CDR3 extends over 14 amino acids. Trimming stripped 4 bases from V and 8 bases from J, with 15 bases between. In germline, CDR1 is MGHRA, CDR2 YSYEKL. The CDR3 protein is CASSRTGFFDTIYF. The CDR3 region has the DNA TGCGCCAGCAGCCGTACAGGGTTTTTCGACACCATATATTTT.

The chain recombines TRBV5-6 with TRBJ2-7, with D hard to call. The CDR3 extends over 13 amino acids. Trimming stripped 3 bases from V and 2 bases from J, with 9 bases between. The germline V gene has CDR1 SGHDT and CDR2 YYEEEE. The CDR3, as DNA: TGTGCCAGCAGCTACGGACGGACCTACGAGCAGTACTTC. Protein product: CASSYGRTYEQYF.